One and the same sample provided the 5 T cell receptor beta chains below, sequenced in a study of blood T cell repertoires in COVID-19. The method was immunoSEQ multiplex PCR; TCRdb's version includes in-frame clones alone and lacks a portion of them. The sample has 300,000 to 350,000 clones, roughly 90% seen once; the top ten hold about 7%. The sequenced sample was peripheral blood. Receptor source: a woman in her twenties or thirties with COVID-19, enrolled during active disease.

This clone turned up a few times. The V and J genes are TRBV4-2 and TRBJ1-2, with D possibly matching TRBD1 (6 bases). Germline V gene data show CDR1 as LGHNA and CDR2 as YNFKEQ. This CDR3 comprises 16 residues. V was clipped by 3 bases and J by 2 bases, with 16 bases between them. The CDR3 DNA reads TGTGCCAGCAGCCATGCCGGCGACAGGTTAAACTATGGCTACACCTTC. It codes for CASSHAGDRLNYGYTF.

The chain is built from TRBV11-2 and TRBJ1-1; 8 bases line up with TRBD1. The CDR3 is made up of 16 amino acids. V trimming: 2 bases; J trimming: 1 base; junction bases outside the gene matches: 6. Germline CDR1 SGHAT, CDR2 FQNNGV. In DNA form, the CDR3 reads TGTGCCAGCAGCTTATTACCAGGGGGCTCGAACACTGAAGCTTTCTTT. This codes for CASSLLPGGSNTEAFF. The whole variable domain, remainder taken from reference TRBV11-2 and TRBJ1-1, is EAGVAQSPRYKIIEKRQSVAFWCNPISGHATLYWYQQILGQGPKLLIQFQNNGVVDDSQLPKDRFSAERLKGVDSTLKIQPAKLEDSAVYLCASSLLPGGSNTEAFFGQGTRLTVV.

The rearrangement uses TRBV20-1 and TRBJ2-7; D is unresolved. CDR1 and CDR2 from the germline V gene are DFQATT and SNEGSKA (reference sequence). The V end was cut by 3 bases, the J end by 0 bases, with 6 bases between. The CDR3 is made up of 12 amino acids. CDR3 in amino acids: CSASRSSYEQYF. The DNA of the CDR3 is TGCAGTGCTAGTAGGAGCTCCTACGAGCAGTACTTC.

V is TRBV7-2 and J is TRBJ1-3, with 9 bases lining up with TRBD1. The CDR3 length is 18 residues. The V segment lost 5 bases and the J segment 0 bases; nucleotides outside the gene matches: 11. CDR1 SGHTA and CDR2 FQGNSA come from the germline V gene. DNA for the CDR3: TGTGCCAGCAGCACCGGACAGGGGCGACATTTCTCTGGAAACACCATATATTTT. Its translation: CASSTGQGRHFSGNTIYF.

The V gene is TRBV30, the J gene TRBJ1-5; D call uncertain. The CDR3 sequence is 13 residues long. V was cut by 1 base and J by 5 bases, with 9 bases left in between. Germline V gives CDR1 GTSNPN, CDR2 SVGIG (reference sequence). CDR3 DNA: TGTGCCTGGAGTGGAGGCGTCTATCAGCCCCAGCATTTT. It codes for CAWSGGVYQPQHF.